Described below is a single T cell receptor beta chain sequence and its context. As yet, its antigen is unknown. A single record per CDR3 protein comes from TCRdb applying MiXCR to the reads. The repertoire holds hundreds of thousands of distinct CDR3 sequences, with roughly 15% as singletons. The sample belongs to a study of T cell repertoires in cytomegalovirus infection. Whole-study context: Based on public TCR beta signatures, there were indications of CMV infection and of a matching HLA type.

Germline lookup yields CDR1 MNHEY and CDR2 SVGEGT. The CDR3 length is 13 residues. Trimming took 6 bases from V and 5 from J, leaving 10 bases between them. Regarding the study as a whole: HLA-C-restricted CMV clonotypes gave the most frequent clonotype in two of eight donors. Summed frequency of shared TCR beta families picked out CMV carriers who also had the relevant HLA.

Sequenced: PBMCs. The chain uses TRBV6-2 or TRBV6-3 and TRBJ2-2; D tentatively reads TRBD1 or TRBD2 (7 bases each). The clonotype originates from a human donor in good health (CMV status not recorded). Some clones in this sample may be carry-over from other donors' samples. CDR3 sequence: CASRAGQTGELFF. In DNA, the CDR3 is TGTGCCAGCAGAGCGGGACAGACCGGGGAGCTGTTTTTT.